The 21 T cell receptor beta chains below were found in one sample sequenced in a study of patients and donors after allogeneic stem cell transplantation. TCRdb used MiXCR to reprocess the RT-PCR reads, holding one entry per CDR3 protein. The sample has about 200,000 distinct CDR3 sequences; 35% to 45% are singletons. The material sequenced was blood, either unsorted or a sorted T cell fraction (not recorded which). The receptor set was obtained from a human donor who was either an allogeneic HSCT recipient or a stem cell or donor lymphocyte infusion donor (not recorded which). It is not recorded whose cells these are; they may come from a transplant donor.

This clonotype was detected only a few times. The rearrangement links TRBV10-3 to TRBJ1-6; TRBD1 matches at 8 bases. This CDR3 has 16 amino acids. Trimming removed 4 bases from V and 10 bases from J; junction bases left unmatched: 12. The germline CDR1 and CDR2 sequences are ENHRY and SYGVKD. The chain's CDR3 is CAISAIGQGEESPLHF. DNA for the CDR3: TGTGCCATCAGTGCGATAGGACAGGGAGAAGAATCACCCCTCCACTTT.

This clonotype has just a few counts. CDR3 in DNA: TGTGCCAGCAGCCCACCAAGGGTTGAGGGTGGCTACACCTTC. Protein product: CASSPPRVEGGYTF. The chain couples TRBV28 to TRBJ1-2; no firm D call. V was clipped by 6 bases and J by 7 bases, with 18 bases between them. CDR1 and CDR2 (germline): MDHEN, SYDVKM. The CDR3 is made up of 14 amino acids.

The chain is built from TRBV7-9 and TRBJ2-5; TRBD2 is a possible D gene (5 bases). This CDR3 is built from 14 residues. Trimming took off 5 bases at V and 2 bases at J, with 12 bases between the two ends. Germline V CDR1 and CDR2: SEHNR, FQNEAQ (reference sequence). The CDR3, as DNA: TGTGCCAGCAGCCTACCGGGGATGCAAGAGACCCAGTACTTC. Translation: CASSLPGMQETQYF.

The table lists this clonotype with a few counts. The V and J genes are TRBV28 and TRBJ1-2, with a tentative D call TRBD1 (5 bases). Germline CDR1 and CDR2: MDHEN and SYDVKM. V lost 7 bases, J lost 5 bases, and 14 bases lay in between. The CDR3 length is 13 residues. The CDR3 region has the DNA TGTGCCAGCACCAACGGGGGGATTTATGGCTACACCTTC. Translation gives CASTNGGIYGYTF.

The rearrangement joins TRBV11-2 to TRBJ1-1; 7 nucleotides line up with TRBD1. The CDR3 covers 15 residues. The ends lost 5 bases at V and 1 base at J; junction bases unmatched: 7. Looked up from germline, CDR1 is SGHAT and CDR2 is FQNNGV. The CDR3 region is CASSNRGQWNTEAFF. In DNA form, the CDR3 reads TGTGCCAGCAGCAACCGGGGACAGTGGAACACTGAAGCTTTCTTT.

V usage is TRBV5-1 and J usage is TRBJ2-7, with 7 bases aligning to TRBD2. Per germline, CDR1 SGHRS and CDR2 YFSETQ. Trimming removed 5 bases from V and 2 bases from J; junction bases left unmatched: 10. The CDR3 covers 15 residues. CDR3 loop: CASRPVSSGTYEQYF. In nucleotides, the CDR3 is TGCGCCAGCAGACCTGTATCTAGCGGCACCTACGAGCAGTACTTC.

At least ten counts were recorded for this clonotype. This chain uses TRBV28 with TRBJ1-3; D possibly corresponds to TRBD1 (5 bases). V was trimmed by 7 bases and J by 2 bases, leaving 12 bases between them. The CDR3 consists of 14 residues. From germline, CDR1 is MDHEN and CDR2 SYDVKM. The CDR3 loop is CASTWGVAGNTIYF. The DNA of the CDR3 is TGTGCCAGCACCTGGGGGGTCGCTGGAAACACCATATATTTT.

The chain joins TRBV5-1 to TRBJ2-1; tentatively, D is TRBD1 (7 bases). Trimming shortened V by 4 bases and J by 4 bases, and 18 bases separated the two germline ends. This CDR3 region has 16 residues. CDR1 is SGHRS, CDR2 YFSETQ, per germline. CDR3 protein: CASSLGGTAFYNEQFF. The CDR3 DNA follows: TGCGCCAGCAGCCTGGGCGGGACAGCTTTTTACAATGAGCAGTTCTTC.

This clonotype was picked up a small number of times. This sequence joins TRBV11-2 and TRBJ1-1; D gene unclear. The germline V and J ends were trimmed by 3 bases and 4 bases, with 9 bases remaining between them. Germline CDR1 reads SGHAT; CDR2 reads FQNNGV. The CDR3 length is 13 residues. CDR3 bases: TGTGCCAGCAGCTTGGGCAGATCCACTGAAGCTTTCTTT. It codes for CASSLGRSTEAFF. The entire variable domain, with the rest obtained from reference TRBV11-2 and TRBJ1-1, is as follows: EAGVAQSPRYKIIEKRQSVAFWCNPISGHATLYWYQQILGQGPKLLIQFQNNGVVDDSQLPKDRFSAERLKGVDSTLKIQPAKLEDSAVYLCASSLGRSTEAFFGQGTRLTVV.

This clonotype was observed a few times. The rearrangement uses TRBV11-2 and TRBJ2-5; 7 nucleotides match TRBD1. CDR3 size: 15 residues. J gave up 0 bases and V 2 bases, and 3 bases lay outside the gene matches. Germline lookup yields CDR1 SGHAT and CDR2 FQNNGV. The CDR3 loop reads CASSLHGTDQETQYF. CDR3 DNA: TGTGCCAGCAGCTTACACGGGACAGACCAAGAGACCCAGTACTTC. Variable domain in full (rest from reference TRBV11-2 and TRBJ2-5): EAGVAQSPRYKIIEKRQSVAFWCNPISGHATLYWYQQILGQGPKLLIQFQNNGVVDDSQLPKDRFSAERLKGVDSTLKIQPAKLEDSAVYLCASSLHGTDQETQYFGPGTRLLVL.

In this sample, this clonotype turned up many times. For the CDR3, the DNA is TGTGCCAGCAGTCCGAACACTGAAGCTTTCTTT. Amino acid sequence: CASSPNTEAFF. This chain links TRBV12-3 or TRBV12-4 with TRBJ1-1; unclear D gene. Trimming shortened V by 5 bases and J by 1 base, and 2 bases separated the two germline ends. The CDR3 totals 11 residues.

The chain joins TRBV5-5 to TRBJ1-5; unclear D gene. Trimming shortened V by 2 bases and J by 0 bases, and 9 bases separated the two germline ends. Germline values: CDR1 SGHKS, CDR2 YYEKEE (reference sequence). The CDR3 covers 15 residues. The DNA for the CDR3 is TGTGCCAGCAGCTTCTATATTTCTAGCAATCAGCCCCAGCATTTT. Protein product: CASSFYISSNQPQHF.

The chain uses TRBV5-1 and TRBJ1-2; D possibly corresponds to TRBD1 (5 bases). Looked up from germline, CDR1 is SGHRS and CDR2 is YFSETQ. V gave up 3 bases and J gave up 1 base, with 19 bases separating them. This CDR3 comprises 17 residues. The CDR3 region is CASSSPKSGIYNYGYTF. CDR3 DNA sequence: TGCGCCAGCAGCTCCCCTAAATCAGGGATCTATAACTATGGCTACACCTTC.

The chain recombines TRBV10-3 with TRBJ1-1; D is unclear. Germline lookup yields CDR1 ENHRY and CDR2 SYGVKD. The CDR3 runs 13 residues. Trimming shortened V by 4 bases and J by 4 bases, and 10 bases separated the two germline ends. The CDR3 DNA reads TGTGCCATCAGTGTAGCAGGTACCACTGAAGCTTTCTTT. Its translation is CAISVAGTTEAFF.

Written as DNA, the CDR3 is TGTGCCAGCAGTTCAGGGGGACAGGGTAACATTCAGTACTTC. This codes for CASSSGGQGNIQYF. The rearrangement joins TRBV28 to TRBJ2-4; TRBD1 aligns across 9 bases. Unmatched junction bases numbered 5, after V lost 4 bases and J lost 7 bases. The CDR3 covers 14 residues. Germline-derived CDR1 and CDR2 are MDHEN and SYDVKM.

This clonotype was recorded a few times. J is TRBJ1-5 and V is TRBV19, with D unresolved. Germline V gene data show CDR1 as LNHDA and CDR2 as SQIVND (reference sequence). V was trimmed by 3 bases and J by 7 bases, leaving 7 bases between them. CDR3 length: 12 residues. In DNA form, the CDR3 reads TGTGCCAGTAGTATTAACCTACAGCCCCAGCATTTT. It translates to CASSINLQPQHF.

As regards this clonotype: The final CDR3 position lacks the conserved phenylalanine or tryptophan, pointing to a likely read error. The chain carries TRBV29-1 and TRBJ1-1; no clear D gene. The CDR3 totals 12 residues. CDR1 and CDR2 from the germline V gene are SQVTM and ANQGSEA. Trimming shortened V by 6 bases and J by 1 base, and 9 bases separated the two germline ends. CDR3 bases: TGCAGCGTATGGCGGAAGAACACTGAAGCTTTCTAT. This codes for CSVWRKNTEAFY.

The chain links TRBV7-2 to TRBJ1-1; TRBD1 aligns across 8 bases. Germline loops: CDR1 SGHTA, CDR2 FQGNSA. This CDR3 is built from 14 residues. The V gene end was trimmed by 5 bases and the J gene end by 4 bases; junction bases not matched to a gene: 6. CDR3 residues: CASSRWTGSTEAFF. The CDR3 region has the DNA TGTGCCAGCAGCCGATGGACAGGGAGCACTGAAGCTTTCTTT.

The table lists this clonotype with a few counts. This chain uses TRBV12-3 or TRBV12-4 with TRBJ2-3, with TRBD2 identical over 8 bases. The CDR3 consists of 15 residues. With V trimmed by 4 bases and J by 5 bases, 8 bases remained unmatched. CDR3: CASSSFGLAGDTQYF. CDR3 sequence (DNA): TGTGCCAGCAGTTCGTTTGGGCTAGCGGGAGATACGCAGTATTTT.

The chain uses TRBV7-9 and TRBJ2-3; TRBD2 matches 9 bases. Germline CDR1 is SEHNR and CDR2 is FQNEAQ (reference sequence). This CDR3 spans 17 amino acids. Trimming took 5 bases from V and 2 from J; bases not matched to a gene: 11. As DNA, the CDR3 is TGTGCCAGCAGCCCGCCCCTAGCGGGGCGCCTCACAGATACGCAGTATTTT. Its protein product is CASSPPLAGRLTDTQYF.

This clonotype was detected only a few times. The chain recombines TRBV6-5 with TRBJ1-1; D not resolved. Deletions cut 9 bases from V and 7 bases from J, with 18 bases between. Germline V gene sequence: CDR1 MNHEY, CDR2 SVGAGI. The CDR3 has 13 residues. The CDR3: CASADSPRFEAFF. CDR3 DNA: TGTGCCAGTGCGGACTCTCCCCGGTTTGAAGCTTTCTTT.